The sample holds a few counts of the clone carrying this T cell receptor (beta chain). TCR beta CDR3 sequences were amplified from RNA transcripts. The HTBI primer set was used in a first-round RT-PCR of the TCR CDR3. TCRdb reprocessed the multiplex PCR reads via MiXCR and lists one record per CDR3 protein. The sample includes some 500,000 distinct CDR3 sequences, about 24% of them seen just once. This sample is drawn from a study of T cells in Graves' hyperthyroidism and ophthalmopathy. In germline, CDR1 is SQVTM, CDR2 ANQGSEA. Trimming pared 5 bases from V and 0 bases from J, leaving 11 bases between. CDR3 length: 13 residues.

The TCR sequence derives from a woman aged 25 to 39 with Graves' ophthalmopathy. The specimen was blood. The V and J genes are TRBV29-1 and TRBJ2-7; no definite D call. CDR3 residues: CSVSSASSYEQYF. CDR3 nucleotide sequence: TGCAGCGTTTCGTCTGCAAGCTCCTACGAGCAGTACTTC.